These T cell receptor beta chains were read from a single sample in a study of blood T cell repertoires in COVID-19. Method: immunoSEQ multiplex PCR; TCRdb's copy keeps in-frame clones and lacks some. This sample has 140,000 to 150,000 clones, with roughly 80% found just once. The sequencing input was peripheral blood. These receptors all come from a human donor in a cohort sampled during active COVID-19. Both conserved end residues are part of each CDR3. Each record gives: V gene, J gene, D gene, CDR3 protein. The D gene is left open where the match is weak.

V: TRBV27
J: TRBJ1-2
D: TRBD1
CDR3: CASSFKGAAGYTF

V: TRBV4-3
J: TRBJ2-7
D: TRBD2
CDR3: CASSRRLAGYEQYF

V: TRBV5-1
J: TRBJ2-3
D: .
CDR3: CASSIGQIHDTQYF

V: TRBV5-1
J: TRBJ1-1
D: .
CDR3: CASSLSLDRNTEAFF

V: TRBV6-2/TRBV6-3
J: TRBJ1-6
D: .
CDR3: CASSFSSIREGFKLIF

V: TRBV12-5
J: TRBJ2-7
D: .
CDR3: CASGRQAAVGEQYF

V: TRBV11-2
J: TRBJ1-1
D: .
CDR3: CASSGGPAGTEAFF

V: TRBV11-3
J: TRBJ1-1
D: .
CDR3: CASSLQGETEAFF

V: TRBV6-5
J: TRBJ1-1
D: .
CDR3: CASSSRQAGGAFF

V: TRBV11-3
J: TRBJ2-7
D: TRBD1
CDR3: CASSSFRQGANEQYF

V: TRBV28
J: TRBJ1-4
D: .
CDR3: CASRQGNEKLFF

V: TRBV30
J: TRBJ2-3
D: TRBD1
CDR3: CAWSRLDRVEDTQYF

V: TRBV28
J: TRBJ1-1
D: .
CDR3: CASSVPQGRNTEAFF

V: TRBV3-1/TRBV3-2
J: TRBJ1-2
D: TRBD1
CDR3: CASSQGGQGEGVGYGYTF

V: TRBV5-1
J: TRBJ2-1
D: .
CDR3: CASSFGGRLYNEQFF

V: TRBV5-4
J: TRBJ1-2
D: .
CDR3: CASSPEQHYGYTF